These 15 T cell receptor beta chains were all obtained from the same sample, sequenced in a study of blood T cell repertoires in COVID-19. Measured with immunoSEQ multiplex PCR; TCRdb has only the in-frame clones, and not every one. This table has approximately 230,000 clones, around 88% appearing once. Material: peripheral blood. These receptors were obtained from a woman aged 25-40 years with COVID-19, enrolled during active disease.

The chain links TRBV6-5 to TRBJ1-3; D is undetermined. CDR1 MNHEY and CDR2 SVGAGI come from the germline V gene. Trimming cost V 9 bases and J 6 bases, with 9 bases left between them. The CDR3 has 11 amino acids. The CDR3 sequence: CASTRENTIYF. The CDR3 nucleotides read TGTGCCAGTACTCGGGAAAACACCATATATTTT.

For the CDR3, the DNA is TGCAGCGTTGAAGGACAGGATCCCTACGAGCAGTACTTC. Amino acids: CSVEGQDPYEQYF. This sequence joins TRBV29-1 and TRBJ2-7; TRBD1 might be the D (6 bases). From germline, CDR1 is SQVTM and CDR2 ANQGSEA. The ends were cut back, 1 base at V and 2 bases at J, with 9 bases in the middle. This CDR3 spans 13 amino acids.

The chain has TRBV4-3 and TRBJ2-6, with a tentative D call TRBD1 (6 bases). Per the germline V gene, CDR1 is LGHNA and CDR2 is YSLEER. Trimming took 0 bases from V and 4 from J, leaving 16 bases between them. The CDR3 runs 18 residues. CDR3 nucleotide sequence: TGCGCCAGCAGCCAAGACCCCCGATCAGGGGCGGGGGCCAACGTCCTGACTTTC. Translated, it gives CASSQDPRSGAGANVLTF.

The chain is built from TRBV3-1 (or the pseudogene TRBV3-2) and TRBJ2-7, with 7 bases aligning to TRBD2. With 4 bases clipped from V and 7 bases from J, the junction kept 4 bases outside the gene matches. The CDR3 sequence is 12 residues long. Germline-derived CDR1 and CDR2 are LGHDT and YNNKEL (reference sequence). This CDR3 reads CASSPAGVEQYF. The DNA for the CDR3 is TGTGCCAGCAGCCCCGCGGGAGTTGAGCAGTACTTC.

The chain combines TRBV9 with TRBJ2-6; D may be TRBD1 (6 bases). This CDR3 has 15 residues. Germline V gene lookup returns CDR1 SGDLS and CDR2 YYNGEE. Trimming removed 1 base at V and 3 bases at J, with 8 bases between. CDR3 bases: TGTGCCAGCAGCGTAACAGGGAGTGGGGCCAACGTCCTGACTTTC. This codes for CASSVTGSGANVLTF. The full variable domain, completed using reference TRBV9 and TRBJ2-6, is DSGVTQTPKHLITATGQRVTLRCSPRSGDLSVYWYQQSLDQGLQFLIQYYNGEERAKGNILERFSAQQFPDLHSELNLSSLELGDSALYFCASSVTGSGANVLTFGAGSRLTVL.

V usage is TRBV7-2 and J usage is TRBJ2-2; maybe TRBD2 (5 bases). V shed 3 bases and J shed 6 bases, with 14 bases lying between them. The germline gives CDR1 SGHTA, CDR2 FQGNSA. CDR3 length: 15 amino acids. The CDR3 coding sequence is TGTGCCAGCAGCTTCCTCCAGGACTCCCCCGGGGAGCTGTTTTTT. This translates into CASSFLQDSPGELFF. The full variable domain, with the rest looked up from reference TRBV7-2 and TRBJ2-2, is GAGVSQSPSNKVTEKGKDVELRCDPISGHTALYWYRQSLGQGLEFLIYFQGNSAPDKSGLPSDRFSAERTGGSVSTLTIQRTQQEDSAVYLCASSFLQDSPGELFFGEGSRLTVL.

This sequence joins TRBV27 and TRBJ2-2, with D unresolved. This CDR3 is built from 14 residues. The germline V gene encodes CDR1 MNHEY and CDR2 SMNVEV (reference sequence). V was pared by 1 base and J by 6 bases, with 9 bases between. This CDR3 is CASSLWAGSGELFF. CDR3 DNA sequence: TGTGCCAGCAGTTTATGGGCTGGGTCCGGGGAGCTGTTTTTT.

This chain joins TRBV4-1 and TRBJ2-2; D not resolved. Trimming pared 2 bases from V and 5 bases from J, leaving 9 bases between. There are 14 residues in the CDR3. Per germline, CDR1 MGHRA and CDR2 YSYEKL. CDR3 in DNA: TGCGCCAGCAGCCAAATATGGGCGACCGGGGAGCTGTTTTTT. This sequence encodes CASSQIWATGELFF.

DNA for the CDR3: TGTGCCAGCAATAACAGGGTAACCGACAATGAGCAGTTCTTC. This translates into CASNNRVTDNEQFF. The rearrangement links TRBV6-1 to TRBJ2-1; D possibly corresponds to TRBD1 (6 bases). The V end lost 7 bases, the J end lost 5 bases, and 15 bases lay between the germline ends. CDR1 and CDR2 (germline): MNHNS, SASEGT. The CDR3 contains 14 residues.

This clone was picked up a small number of times. This chain connects TRBV15 to TRBJ2-1; 8 bases are shared with TRBD1. The CDR3 consists of 15 residues. The J segment lost 8 bases and the V segment lost 3 bases, leaving 9 bases of the junction unmatched. Germline-derived CDR1 and CDR2 are LNHNV and YYDKDF (reference sequence). The CDR3 DNA follows: TGTGCCACCAGCAGGGGGGCGGACAGGGCCTATGAGCAGTTCTTC. It is translated as CATSRGADRAYEQFF.

The gene calls are TRBV7-2 and TRBJ2-5, with 8 bases fitting TRBD2. The CDR3 loop spans 14 amino acids. With 8 bases clipped from V and 2 bases from J, the junction kept 7 bases outside the gene matches. Germline V gene sequence: CDR1 SGHTA, CDR2 FQGNSA. CDR3 DNA: TGTGCCAGCCGAATCATAGCGGGACAAGAGACCCAGTACTTC. Its protein is CASRIIAGQETQYF.

This chain links TRBV5-5 with TRBJ1-3; D unclear. V gave up 0 bases and J gave up 4 bases, with 11 bases separating them. The CDR3 is 15 residues long. The germline gives CDR1 SGHKS, CDR2 YYEKEE (reference sequence). As DNA, the CDR3 is TGTGCCAGCAGCTTGGGTCGGGGTCCCGGAAACACCATATATTTT. Residues: CASSLGRGPGNTIYF.

The chain carries TRBV7-2 and TRBJ2-7; 7 positions match TRBD2. CDR3 length: 15 amino acids. Looked up from germline, CDR1 is SGHTA and CDR2 is FQGNSA. V dropped 5 bases and J dropped 5; count of bases not matched to a gene: 12. This CDR3 reads CASSASGIKTDEQYV. The CDR3 nucleotides read TGTGCCAGCAGCGCAAGCGGGATTAAGACCGACGAGCAGTACGTC.

The chain recombines TRBV3-1 (or the pseudogene TRBV3-2) with TRBJ2-7; 11 positions agree with TRBD2. The CDR3 is made up of 15 amino acids. Germline CDR1 LGHDT, CDR2 YNNKEL (reference sequence). Unmatched junction bases numbered 2, after V lost 4 bases and J lost 0 bases. In DNA, the CDR3 is TGTGCCAGCAGCCTGGGACTAGCGGCCTCCTACGAGCAGTACTTC. This gives the protein CASSLGLAASYEQYF.

This sequence joins TRBV9 and TRBJ2-3; 8 bases align to TRBD2. Per the germline V gene, CDR1 is SGDLS and CDR2 is YYNGEE. The CDR3 runs to 16 residues. J lost 2 bases, V lost 0 bases, and 5 bases had no gene match. The CDR3 reads CASSVGSGGYTDTQYF. The CDR3 DNA sequence: TGTGCCAGCAGCGTAGGGAGCGGGGGATACACAGATACGCAGTATTTT.